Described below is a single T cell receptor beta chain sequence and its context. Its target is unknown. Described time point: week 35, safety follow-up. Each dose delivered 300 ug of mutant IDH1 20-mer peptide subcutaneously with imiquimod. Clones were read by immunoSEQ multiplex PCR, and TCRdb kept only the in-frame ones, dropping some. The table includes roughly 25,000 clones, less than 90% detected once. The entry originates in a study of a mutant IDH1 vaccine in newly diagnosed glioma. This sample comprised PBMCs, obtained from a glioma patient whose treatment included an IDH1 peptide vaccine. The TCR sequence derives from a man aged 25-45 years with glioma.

CDR3 coding DNA: TGTGCCAGCAGTCTGGGGCGGGAGAACACTGAAGCTTTCTTT. Translating gives CASSLGRENTEAFF. This chain links TRBV27 with TRBJ1-1, with TRBD1 as a possible D gene (5 bases). Germline CDR1 is MNHEY and CDR2 is SMNVEV (reference sequence). V lost 5 bases and J lost 1, with 11 bases in between. CDR3 length equals 14 residues.